A selection of T cell receptor beta chains follows, all from one sample in a study of blood T cell repertoires in COVID-19. The protocol was immunoSEQ multiplex PCR, while the TCRdb copy is restricted to in-frame clones and leaves out a portion. This table holds 80,000 to 100,000 clones, 70% to 80% found once. The sample taken for sequencing was peripheral blood. These receptors were collected from a man in his sixties or seventies with acute or convalescent COVID-19. The CDR3 runs from the conserved cysteine through the conserved F or W. Each record gives: D gene, clone size, J gene, V gene, CDR3 protein, CDR3 DNA. A D gene is named only where the DNA matches it firmly. Clone size is not always given. Where it is, it says once, few, many or a class for expanded clones.

- | once | TRBJ2-1 | TRBV6-4 | CASSDLGGKEQFF | TGTGCCAGCAGTGACCTGGGCGGGAAAGAGCAGTTCTTC
- | - | TRBJ1-1 | TRBV18 | CASSGGQASTEAFF | TGTGCCAGCTCCGGGGGGCAGGCGAGCACTGAAGCTTTCTTT
- | - | TRBJ1-1 | TRBV15 | CATSRGGNGDTEAFF | TGTGCCACCAGCAGGGGAGGGAACGGGGACACTGAAGCTTTCTTT
- | few | TRBJ1-5 | TRBV7-2 | CASSLNSLGRGSNQPQHF | TGTGCCAGCAGCTTAAATTCTCTGGGCCGGGGGAGCAATCAGCCCCAGCATTTT
- | few | TRBJ2-3 | TRBV25-1 | CASSDPGQRTDTQYF | TGTGCCAGCAGTGATCCCGGACAGCGCACAGATACGCAGTATTTT
- | - | TRBJ2-6 | TRBV14 | CASKPGSGASLGANVLTF | TGTGCCAGCAAGCCAGGGTCCGGCGCCTCTCTGGGGGCCAACGTCCTGACTTTC
TRBD1 | - | TRBJ1-5 | TRBV7-9 | CASSPGQGDSNQPQHF | TGTGCCAGCAGCCCGGGACAGGGTGATAGCAATCAGCCCCAGCATTTT
- | - | TRBJ2-5 | TRBV9 | CASSVAPTSQETQYF | TGTGCCAGCAGCGTAGCTCCGACTAGTCAAGAGACCCAGTACTTC
- | - | TRBJ2-7 | TRBV5-5 | CASSAYSGHQAF | TGTGCCAGCAGCGCCTATAGCGGCCACCAGGCCTTC
- | - | TRBJ2-2 | TRBV5-4 | CASSLDTLNTGELFF | TGTGCCAGCAGCTTAGACACCTTGAACACCGGGGAGCTGTTTTTT
- | - | TRBJ1-1 | TRBV6-2/TRBV6-3 | CASSYTRVTEAFF | TGTGCCAGCAGTTACACGAGGGTTACTGAAGCTTTCTTT
TRBD2 | - | TRBJ2-1 | TRBV6-6 | CASSPSAGETSYNEQFF | TGTGCCAGCAGTCCCTCGGCGGGAGAAACGTCCTACAATGAGCAGTTCTTC
TRBD1 | - | TRBJ2-3 | TRBV27 | CASSLQGEDTQYF | TGTGCCAGCAGTTTACAGGGGGAAGATACGCAGTATTTT
- | - | TRBJ1-5 | TRBV27 | CGSRPVKPQHF | TGTGGCTCCCGTCCGGTCAAGCCCCAGCATTTT
TRBD1 | - | TRBJ1-6 | TRBV6-2/TRBV6-3 | CASSLAGTGDNSPLHF | TGTGCCAGCAGCCTCGCCGGGACAGGCGATAATTCACCCCTCCACTTT
- | - | TRBJ2-5 | TRBV29-1 | CSAAGRTSGTQYF | TGCAGCGCCGCGGGACGGACCTCCGGGACCCAGTACTTC
TRBD2 | - | TRBJ2-3 | TRBV7-9 | CASSPASGYSGATDTQYF | TGTGCCAGCAGCCCCGCTTCGGGTTATAGCGGGGCAACAGATACGCAGTATTTT
TRBD2 | few | TRBJ2-1 | TRBV7-3 | CASSLIGLAGYNEQFF | TGTGCCAGCAGCTTAATAGGACTAGCGGGCTACAATGAGCAGTTCTTC
- | - | TRBJ2-5 | TRBV5-1 | CASSLGRLGPETQYF | TGCGCCAGCAGCTTGGGGAGACTAGGCCCAGAGACCCAGTACTTC
TRBD1 | - | TRBJ1-1 | TRBV5-1 | CASSIDRGNTEAFF | TGCGCCAGCAGCATTGACAGGGGGAACACTGAAGCTTTCTTT
- | - | TRBJ2-7 | TRBV14 | CASSQARFYEQYF | TGTGCCAGCAGCCAAGCGCGCTTCTACGAGCAGTACTTC
- | - | TRBJ1-3 | TRBV4-3 | CASSELGNTIYF | TGCGCCAGCAGCGAACTTGGAAACACCATATATTTT
- | - | TRBJ2-1 | TRBV6-5 | CASSLTGGHEQFF | TGTGCCAGCAGCCTGACAGGTGGCCATGAGCAGTTCTTC
- | - | TRBJ1-1 | TRBV19 | CASSPSGLRNTEAFF | TGTGCCAGTAGTCCTTCGGGACTCCGGAACACTGAAGCTTTCTTT
TRBD1 | - | TRBJ2-7 | TRBV9 | CASSSTDRGRGEQYF | TGTGCCAGCAGCTCCACAGACAGGGGGCGAGGGGAGCAGTACTTC
- | - | TRBJ2-7 | TRBV6-2/TRBV6-3 | CASSYPSWGYEQYF | TGTGCCAGCAGTTACCCTAGCTGGGGCTACGAGCAGTACTTC
- | - | TRBJ1-6 | TRBV7-2 | CASSLGVGRGYSPLHF | TGTGCCAGCAGCTTAGGGGTTGGCAGGGGATATTCACCCCTCCACTTT
TRBD1 | - | TRBJ1-2 | TRBV19 | CASRTDTGAYGYTF | TGTGCCAGTAGGACGGATACAGGGGCCTATGGCTACACCTTC
TRBD2 | once | TRBJ2-1 | TRBV29-1 | CSGYSLAGSYNEQFF | TGCAGCGGCTACTCACTAGCGGGGTCCTACAATGAGCAGTTCTTC
- | - | TRBJ1-6 | TRBV30 | CAWSGPRNSPLHF | TGTGCCTGGAGTGGGCCCCGTAATTCACCCCTCCACTTT
TRBD2 | - | TRBJ2-1 | TRBV6-4 | CASSAQGLAYNEQFF | TGTGCCAGCAGCGCCCAGGGACTAGCTTACAATGAGCAGTTCTTC
- | - | TRBJ2-5 | TRBV6-2/TRBV6-3 | CASSYLPSSGSHF | TGTGCCAGCAGTTACCTCCCCTCTTCCGGGAGCCACTTC
- | - | TRBJ2-5 | TRBV28 | CASSFGGREETQYF | TGTGCCAGCAGTTTTGGGGGCCGGGAAGAGACCCAGTACTTC
- | - | TRBJ1-4 | TRBV4-3 | CASSQTPGGTNEKLFF | TGCGCCAGCAGCCAAACACCGGGAGGGACTAATGAAAAACTGTTTTTT
TRBD2 | - | TRBJ2-5 | TRBV6-5 | CASRLAGETQYF | TGTGCCAGCAGACTAGCGGGAGAGACCCAGTACTTC
- | - | TRBJ2-1 | TRBV23-1 | CASSQRAGEYNEQFF | TGCGCCAGCAGTCAACGAGCGGGCGAATACAATGAGCAGTTCTTC
TRBD2 | - | TRBJ2-7 | TRBV3-1/TRBV3-2 | CASSPTPGLAYEQYF | TGTGCCAGCAGCCCAACCCCGGGACTAGCCTACGAGCAGTACTTC
TRBD1 | - | TRBJ2-2 | TRBV18 | CASSPPGQGNTGELFF | TGTGCCAGCTCACCACCGGGACAGGGTAACACCGGGGAGCTGTTTTTT
- | - | TRBJ2-1 | TRBV5-1 | CASSFDRFYNEQFF | TGCGCCAGCAGCTTCGACAGGTTCTACAATGAGCAGTTCTTC
TRBD2 | - | TRBJ2-3 | TRBV13 | CASSTSSGRSTDTQYF | TGTGCCAGCAGCACGTCTAGCGGGCGGAGCACAGATACGCAGTATTTT
TRBD2 | - | TRBJ2-1 | TRBV5-1 | CASSPTSGRPYNEQFF | TGCGCCAGCAGCCCGACTAGCGGGAGGCCGTACAATGAGCAGTTCTTC
TRBD1 | - | TRBJ1-2 | TRBV18 | CASSQGQAAYGYTF | TGTGCCAGCTCACAGGGACAGGCCGCCTATGGCTACACCTTC